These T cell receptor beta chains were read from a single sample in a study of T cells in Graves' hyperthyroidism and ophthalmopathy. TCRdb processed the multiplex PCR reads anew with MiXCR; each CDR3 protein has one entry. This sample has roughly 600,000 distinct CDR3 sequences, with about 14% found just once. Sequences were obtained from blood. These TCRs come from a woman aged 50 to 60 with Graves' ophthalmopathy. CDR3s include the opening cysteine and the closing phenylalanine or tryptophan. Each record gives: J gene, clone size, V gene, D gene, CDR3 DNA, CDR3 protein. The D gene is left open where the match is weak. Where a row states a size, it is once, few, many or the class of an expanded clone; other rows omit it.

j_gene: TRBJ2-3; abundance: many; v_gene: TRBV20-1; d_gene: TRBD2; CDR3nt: TGCAGTGCTCACAAGCGGGATTTGACAGATACGCAGTATTTT; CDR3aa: CSAHKRDLTDTQYF
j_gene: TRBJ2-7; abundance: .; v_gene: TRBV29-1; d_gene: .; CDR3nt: TGCAGCGTTAAGACAGAAGTCGAGCAGTACTTC; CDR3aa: CSVKTEVEQYF
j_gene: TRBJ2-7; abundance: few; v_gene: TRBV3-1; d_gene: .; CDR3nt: TGTGCCAGCAGCCAAGTACGATCATGGGTGATAGAGCAGTACTTC; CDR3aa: CASSQVRSWVIEQYF
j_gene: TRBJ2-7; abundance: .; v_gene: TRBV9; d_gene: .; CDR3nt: TGTGCCAGCAGCGTAGGCGGGACAGTTAGCGAGCAGTACTTC; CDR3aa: CASSVGGTVSEQYF
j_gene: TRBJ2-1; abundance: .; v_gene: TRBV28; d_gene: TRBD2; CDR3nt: TGTGCCAGCAGTTTAACCCTACTAGCGGGAGGGCCCCCTGAGCAGTTCTTC; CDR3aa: CASSLTLLAGGPPEQFF
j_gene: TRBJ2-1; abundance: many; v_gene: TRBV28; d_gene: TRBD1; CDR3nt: TGTGCCCCGTGGGGGGGGACAGGGGGCTTTTATTATCTAGGCTCCTACAATGAGCAGTTCTTC; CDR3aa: CAPWGGTGGFYYLGSYNEQFF
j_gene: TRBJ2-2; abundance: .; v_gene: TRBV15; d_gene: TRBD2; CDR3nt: TGTGCCACCAGCAGAGAACTAGCGGGTCACGGGGAGCTGTTTTTT; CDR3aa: CATSRELAGHGELFF
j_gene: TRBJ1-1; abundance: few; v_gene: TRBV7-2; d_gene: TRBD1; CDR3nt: TGTGCCAGCAGCCCAAGGACAGGGGTAACTGAAGCTTTCTTT; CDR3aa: CASSPRTGVTEAFF
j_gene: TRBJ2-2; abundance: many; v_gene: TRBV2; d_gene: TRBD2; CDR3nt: TGTGCCAGCAGTGATTGGACTAGCGGGAGTGGCGGGGAGCTGTTTTTT; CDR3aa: CASSDWTSGSGGELFF
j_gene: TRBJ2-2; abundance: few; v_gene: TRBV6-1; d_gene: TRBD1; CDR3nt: TGTGCCAGCAAAAGTGTCCAGGGGGACACCGGGGAGCTGTTTTTT; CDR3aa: CASKSVQGDTGELFF
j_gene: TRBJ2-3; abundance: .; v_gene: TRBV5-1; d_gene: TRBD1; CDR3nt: TGCGCCAGCAGCTTTACAGGACAGGGCCATGTATTTACGCAGTATTTT; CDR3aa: CASSFTGQGHVFTQYF
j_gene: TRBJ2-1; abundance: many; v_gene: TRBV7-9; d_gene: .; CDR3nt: TGTGCCAGCAGTCTGGGGGGCCTAGCGCTTAGTCATGAGCAGTTCTTC; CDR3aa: CASSLGGLALSHEQFF
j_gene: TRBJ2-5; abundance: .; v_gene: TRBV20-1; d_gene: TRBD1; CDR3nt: TGCAGTGCTAGAGGACAGGGGGTGAGGAAGACCCAGTACTTC; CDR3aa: CSARGQGVRKTQYF
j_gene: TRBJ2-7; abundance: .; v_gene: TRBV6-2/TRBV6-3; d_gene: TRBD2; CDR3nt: TGTGCCAGCAGATTAACTGACGGACTAGCGGGAACCTACGAGCAGTACTTC; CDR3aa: CASRLTDGLAGTYEQYF
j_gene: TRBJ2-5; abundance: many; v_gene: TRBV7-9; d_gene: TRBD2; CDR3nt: TGTGCCAGCAGCTTAGGACTAGCGGGACTACAAGAGACCCAGTACTTC; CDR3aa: CASSLGLAGLQETQYF
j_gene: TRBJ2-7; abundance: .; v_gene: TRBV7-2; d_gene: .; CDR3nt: TGTGCCAGCAGCTTAGAATGGGGGGAAAGCTCCTACGAGCAGTACTTC; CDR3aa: CASSLEWGESSYEQYF
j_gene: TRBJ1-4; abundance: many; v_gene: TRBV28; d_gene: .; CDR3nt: TGTGCCAGCAGGGGCGAACCGGGTGGTGGTCGAAGTAATGAAAAACTGTTTTTT; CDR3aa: CASRGEPGGGRSNEKLFF
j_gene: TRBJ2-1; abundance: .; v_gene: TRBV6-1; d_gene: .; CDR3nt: TGTGCCAGCAGGACCCGGTCTCTCTCCAATGAGCAGTTCTTC; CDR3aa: CASRTRSLSNEQFF
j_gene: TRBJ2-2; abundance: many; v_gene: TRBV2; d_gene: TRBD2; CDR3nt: TGTGCAGTGACGATAGCGGGAGGGGGCACCGGGGAGCTGTTTTTT; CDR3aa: CAVTIAGGGTGELFF
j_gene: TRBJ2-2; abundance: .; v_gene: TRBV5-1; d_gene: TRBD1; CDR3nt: TGCGCCAGCAGTTCTGACAGGGCGGGCGCCGGGGAGCTGTTTTTT; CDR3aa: CASSSDRAGAGELFF
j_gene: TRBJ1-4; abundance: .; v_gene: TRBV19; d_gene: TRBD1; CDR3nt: TGTGCCACTACGGAGGGACAGTTACATAATGAAAAACTGTTTTTT; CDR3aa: CATTEGQLHNEKLFF
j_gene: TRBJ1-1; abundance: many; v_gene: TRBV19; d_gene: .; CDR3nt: TGTGCCAGTAGTATAGGGGCGGACGGCACTGAAGCTTTCTTT; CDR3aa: CASSIGADGTEAFF
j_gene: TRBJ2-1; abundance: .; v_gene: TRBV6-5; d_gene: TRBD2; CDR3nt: TGTGCCAGCAGTTACCGGGGGGTAGAGAATGAGCAGTTCTTC; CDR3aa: CASSYRGVENEQFF
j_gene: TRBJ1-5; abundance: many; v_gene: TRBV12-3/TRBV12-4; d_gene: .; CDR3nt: TGTGCCAGCAGTTCCCGTATTGGGGTACGGAGTCAGCCCCAGCATTTT; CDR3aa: CASSSRIGVRSQPQHF
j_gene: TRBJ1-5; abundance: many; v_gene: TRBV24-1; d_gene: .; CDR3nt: TGTGCCACCAGTGACAGCAATCAGCCCCAGCATTTT; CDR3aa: CATSDSNQPQHF
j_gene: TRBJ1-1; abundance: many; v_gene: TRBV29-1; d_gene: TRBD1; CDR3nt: TGCAGCGTGGGGGCAGGGGGAAACACTGAAGCTTTCTTT; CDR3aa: CSVGAGGNTEAFF
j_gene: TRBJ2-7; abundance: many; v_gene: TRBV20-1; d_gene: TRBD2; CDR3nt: TGCAGTGCGAGAGACAGGACTAGCGGTTACGAGCAGTACTTC; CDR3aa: CSARDRTSGYEQYF
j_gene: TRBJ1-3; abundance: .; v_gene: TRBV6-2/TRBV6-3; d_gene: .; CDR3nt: TGTGCCAGCAGTTACTCCCAATGGACGTCTGGAAACACCATATATTTT; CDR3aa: CASSYSQWTSGNTIYF
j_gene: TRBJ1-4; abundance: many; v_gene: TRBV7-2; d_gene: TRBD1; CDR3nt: TGTGCCAGCAGCTTTCGACAGGGAGTAAAACTGTTTTTT; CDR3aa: CASSFRQGVKLFF
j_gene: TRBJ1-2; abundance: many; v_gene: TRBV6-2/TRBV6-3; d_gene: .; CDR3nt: TGTGCCAGCAACCCCGGGCTTCCAGGGGGCTACACCTTC; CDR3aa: CASNPGLPGGYTF
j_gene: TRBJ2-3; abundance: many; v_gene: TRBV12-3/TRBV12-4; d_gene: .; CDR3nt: TGTGCCAGCAGTTTACCTAGCACAGATACGCAGTATTTT; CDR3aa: CASSLPSTDTQYF
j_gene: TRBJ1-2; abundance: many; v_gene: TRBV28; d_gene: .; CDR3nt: TGTGCCGTAACCATTACGTTCGGGACCGGCCATGGCTACACCTTC; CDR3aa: CAVTITFGTGHGYTF
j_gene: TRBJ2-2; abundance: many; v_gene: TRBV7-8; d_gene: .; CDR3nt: TGTGCCAGCAGCACCGGGACCTCCGTTTGGGTCGGGGAGCTGTTTTTT; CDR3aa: CASSTGTSVWVGELFF
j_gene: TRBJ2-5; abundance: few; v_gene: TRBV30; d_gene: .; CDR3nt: TGTGCCTGGAGTGTACGCAGGGTGGCACAAGAGACCCAGTACTTC; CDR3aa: CAWSVRRVAQETQYF
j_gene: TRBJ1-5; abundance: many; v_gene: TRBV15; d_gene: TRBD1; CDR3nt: TGTGCCACCAGCAGACCCAGACAGGGAGGCAATCAGCCCCAGCATTTT; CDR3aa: CATSRPRQGGNQPQHF
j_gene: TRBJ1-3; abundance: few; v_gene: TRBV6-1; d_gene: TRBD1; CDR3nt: TGTGCCAGCAGACGACAGGGTATACCCGGAAACACCATATATTTT; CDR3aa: CASRRQGIPGNTIYF